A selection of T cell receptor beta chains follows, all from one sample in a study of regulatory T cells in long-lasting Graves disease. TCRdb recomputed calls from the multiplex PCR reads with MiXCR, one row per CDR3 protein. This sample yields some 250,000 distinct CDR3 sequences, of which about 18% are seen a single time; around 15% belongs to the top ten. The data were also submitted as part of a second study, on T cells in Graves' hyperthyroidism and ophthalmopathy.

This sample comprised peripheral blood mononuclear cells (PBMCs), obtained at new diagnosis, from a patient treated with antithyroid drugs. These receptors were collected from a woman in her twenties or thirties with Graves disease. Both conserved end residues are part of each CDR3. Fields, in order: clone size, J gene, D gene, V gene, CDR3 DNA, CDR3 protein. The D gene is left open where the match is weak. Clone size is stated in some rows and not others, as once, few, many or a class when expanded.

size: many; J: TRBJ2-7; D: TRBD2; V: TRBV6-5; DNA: TGTGCCAGCAGTTACTCGAAGGTTGGGGTCGCGGGGGGTTACTACGAGCAGTACTTC; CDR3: CASSYSKVGVAGGYYEQYF
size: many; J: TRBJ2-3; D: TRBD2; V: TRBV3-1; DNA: TGTGCCAGCAGCTCCCGGGGCAGCGGGGGAACAGATACGCAGTATTTT; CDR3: CASSSRGSGGTDTQYF
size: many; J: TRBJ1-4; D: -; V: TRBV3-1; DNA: TGTGCCAGCAGCCAGGAGGGGGGAAAACTGTTTTTT; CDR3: CASSQEGGKLFF
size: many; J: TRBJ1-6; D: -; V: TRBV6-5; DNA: TGTGCCAGCAGTTACTCGCCCAGAGATAATTCACCCCTCCACTTT; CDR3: CASSYSPRDNSPLHF
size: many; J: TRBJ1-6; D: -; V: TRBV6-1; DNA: TGTGCCAGCAGTGAAGACGGGGCCCCCGATTCACCCCTCCACTTT; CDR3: CASSEDGAPDSPLHF
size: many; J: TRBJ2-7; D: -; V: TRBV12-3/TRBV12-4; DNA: TGTGCCAGCAGTAAATGGGGGGCCCCCTACGAGCAGTACTTC; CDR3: CASSKWGAPYEQYF
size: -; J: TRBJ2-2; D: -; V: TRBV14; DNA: TGTGCCAGCAGCCCTAGCCGGGGGACAACCACCACCGGGGAGCTGTTTTTT; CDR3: CASSPSRGTTTTGELFF
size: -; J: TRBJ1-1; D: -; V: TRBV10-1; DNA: TGCGCCAGCAGTGAGTCGCTGGGGGGCCCGGCTTTCTTT; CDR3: CASSESLGGPAFF
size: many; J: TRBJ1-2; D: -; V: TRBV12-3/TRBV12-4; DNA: TGTGCCAGCAGTTTAACCCCTTATGGCTACACCTTC; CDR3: CASSLTPYGYTF
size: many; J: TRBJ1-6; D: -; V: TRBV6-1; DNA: TGTGCCAGCAGTGAAGGAGTTAGTTCACCCCTCCACTTT; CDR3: CASSEGVSSPLHF
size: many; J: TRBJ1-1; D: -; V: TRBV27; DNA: TGTGCCAGCAGCCCTCACGTGAACCCACGGTTGAACACTGAAGCTTTCTTT; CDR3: CASSPHVNPRLNTEAFF
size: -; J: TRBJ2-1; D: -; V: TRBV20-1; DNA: TGCAGTGCTAGAGCTGCTAGCGCGACCTACAATGAGCAGTTCTTC; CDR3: CSARAASATYNEQFF
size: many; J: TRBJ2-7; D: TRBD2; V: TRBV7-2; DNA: TGTGCCAGCAGCTCCTCGGCAAGCGGGGGAGTATACGAGCAGTACTTC; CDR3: CASSSSASGGVYEQYF
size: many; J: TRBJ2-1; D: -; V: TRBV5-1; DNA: TGCGCCAGCAGCCCCGACCTGGACAGAAATGAGCAGTTCTTC; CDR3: CASSPDLDRNEQFF
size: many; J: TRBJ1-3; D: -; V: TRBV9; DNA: TGTGCCAGCAGCGTAGTAGGGGGATCTGGAAACACCATATATTTT; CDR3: CASSVVGGSGNTIYF
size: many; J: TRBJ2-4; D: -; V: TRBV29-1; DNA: TGCAGCGTCTTCCGGGATCCTTCAGAAGGCATTCAGTACTTC; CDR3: CSVFRDPSEGIQYF
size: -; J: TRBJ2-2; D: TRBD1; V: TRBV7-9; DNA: TGTGCCAGCAGCTCCCAACTCCAGGGGGTGAACACCGGGGAGCTGTTTTTT; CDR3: CASSSQLQGVNTGELFF
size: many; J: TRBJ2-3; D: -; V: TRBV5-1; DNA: TGCGCCAGCAGCCCCTTTATGGAAGGGAGCACAGATACGCAGTATTTT; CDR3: CASSPFMEGSTDTQYF
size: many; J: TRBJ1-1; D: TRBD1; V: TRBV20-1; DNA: TGCAGTGCTCGGGGACAGCTCAACACTGAAGCTTTCTTT; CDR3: CSARGQLNTEAFF
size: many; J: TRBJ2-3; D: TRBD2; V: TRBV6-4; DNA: TGTGCCAGCAGTGTCTCAGCGGGGAAAGATACGCAGTATTTT; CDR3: CASSVSAGKDTQYF
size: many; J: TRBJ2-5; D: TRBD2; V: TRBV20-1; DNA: TGCAGTGCCGACGGGACTAGCGGGGGGAGGGTGGAGACCCAGTACTTC; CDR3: CSADGTSGGRVETQYF
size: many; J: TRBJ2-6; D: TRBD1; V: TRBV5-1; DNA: TGCGCCAGCAGCTTGAAGGCAGGGACAGGGGGCTTAGGTGGGGCCAACGTCCTGACTTTC; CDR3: CASSLKAGTGGLGGANVLTF
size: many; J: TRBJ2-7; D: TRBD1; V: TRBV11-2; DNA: TGTGCCAGCAGCTCCGGGACAGGGGGCTACGAGCAGTACTTC; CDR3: CASSSGTGGYEQYF
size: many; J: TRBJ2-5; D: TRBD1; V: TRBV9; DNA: TGTGCCAGCAGCCCTAACCGGGACAGGGGAGAGACCCAGTACTTC; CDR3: CASSPNRDRGETQYF
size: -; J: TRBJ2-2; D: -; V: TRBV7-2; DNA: TGTGCCAGCACCAACACCGGGGAGCTGTTTTTT; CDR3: CASTNTGELFF
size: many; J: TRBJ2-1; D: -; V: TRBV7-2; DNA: TGTGCCAGCAGCCCTCGACAGAGCTCCTACAATGAGCAGTTCTTC; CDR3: CASSPRQSSYNEQFF
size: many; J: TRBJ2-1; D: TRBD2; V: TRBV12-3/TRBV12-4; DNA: TGTGCCAGCAGCTTGGGCCCCCTTGGGAGGGGTAATGAGCAGTTCTTC; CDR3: CASSLGPLGRGNEQFF
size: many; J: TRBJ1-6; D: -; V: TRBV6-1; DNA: TGTGCCAGCATTTTGACAGCCGTCTATAATTCACCCCTCCACTTT; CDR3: CASILTAVYNSPLHF
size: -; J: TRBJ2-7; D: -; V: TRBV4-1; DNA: TGCGCCAGCAGCCTCTCCCCCCCTACCAAATTATTTAACAGGCGAAGCTCCTACGAGCAGTACTTC; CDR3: CASSLSPPTKLFNRRSSYEQYF
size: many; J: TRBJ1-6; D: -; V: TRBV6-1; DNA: TGTGCCAGCACTGGGACGGACGGACGTGGTTCACCCCTCCACTTT; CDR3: CASTGTDGRGSPLHF
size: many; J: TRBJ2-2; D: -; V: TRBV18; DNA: TGTGCCAGCTCACCAGTGACTACCAACACCGGGGAGCTGTTTTTT; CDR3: CASSPVTTNTGELFF
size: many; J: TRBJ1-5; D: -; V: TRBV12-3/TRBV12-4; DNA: TGTGCCAGCAGTTTAGATGGTTGGACAGTTAGCAATCAGCCCCAGCATTTT; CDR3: CASSLDGWTVSNQPQHF
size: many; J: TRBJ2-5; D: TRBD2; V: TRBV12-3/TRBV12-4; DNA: TGTGCCAGCAGTCCTACGGGGGGAACCTGGGAGACCCAGTACTTC; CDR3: CASSPTGGTWETQYF
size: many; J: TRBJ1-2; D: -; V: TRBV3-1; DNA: TGTGCCAGCAGCCAATTTCACCTCGACAGCTCAAATGGCTACACCTTC; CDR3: CASSQFHLDSSNGYTF
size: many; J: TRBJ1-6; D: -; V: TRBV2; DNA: TGTGCCAGCAGCAAATTAGACAGGACAATATCTAATTCACCCCTCCACTTT; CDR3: CASSKLDRTISNSPLHF
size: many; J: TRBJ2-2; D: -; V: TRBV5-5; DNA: TGTGCCAGCAGCGTGTTGACTGACACCGGGGAGCTGTTTTTT; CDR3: CASSVLTDTGELFF
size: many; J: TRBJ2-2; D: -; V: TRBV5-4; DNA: TGTGCCAGCAGCTTAAAACAGGTTAACACCGGGGAGCTGTTTTTT; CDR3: CASSLKQVNTGELFF
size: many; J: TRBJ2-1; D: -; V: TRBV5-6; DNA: TGTGCCAGCAGCTTGGTTGGGACCAACCACAATGAGCAGTTCTTC; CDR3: CASSLVGTNHNEQFF
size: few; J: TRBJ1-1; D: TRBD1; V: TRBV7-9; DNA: TGTGCCAGCAGCCCAGTGGCAGGGGGCTCTACTGAAGCTTTCTTT; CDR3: CASSPVAGGSTEAFF
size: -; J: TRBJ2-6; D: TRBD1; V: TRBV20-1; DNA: TGCAGTGCTAGGGATCAAGGGACAGGGGGCTCTGGGGCCAACGTCCTGACTTTC; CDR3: CSARDQGTGGSGANVLTF
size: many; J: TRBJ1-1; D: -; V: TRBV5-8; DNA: TGCGCCAGCAGCCTTGAGGGCAAGAACACTGAAGCTTTCTTT; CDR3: CASSLEGKNTEAFF
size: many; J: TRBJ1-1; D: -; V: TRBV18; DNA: TGTGCCAGCTCACCATTGCAGGGGCAGGACACTGAAGCTTTCTTT; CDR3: CASSPLQGQDTEAFF
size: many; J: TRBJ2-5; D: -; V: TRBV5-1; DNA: TGCGCCAGCACCCCCGGGAAGATACAAGAGACCCAGTACTTC; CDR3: CASTPGKIQETQYF
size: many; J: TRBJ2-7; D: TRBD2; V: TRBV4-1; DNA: TGCGCCAGCAGCCAAGCCAGCGGGGGGGCCTACGAGCAGTACTTC; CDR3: CASSQASGGAYEQYF
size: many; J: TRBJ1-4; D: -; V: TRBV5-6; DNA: TGTGCCAGCAGCTTGGGCAGGGTTGGCGAAAAACTGTTTTTT; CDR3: CASSLGRVGEKLFF
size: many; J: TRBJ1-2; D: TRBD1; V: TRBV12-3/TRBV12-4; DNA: TGTGCCAGCAGCCACAGGGGGGGGAGGTGGGATGGCTACACCTTC; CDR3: CASSHRGGRWDGYTF
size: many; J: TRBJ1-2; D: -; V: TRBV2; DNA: TGTGCCAGCAGTGAAACGGTTGACAGGAGCTACACCTTC; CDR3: CASSETVDRSYTF
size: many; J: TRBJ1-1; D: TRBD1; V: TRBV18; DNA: TGTGCCAGCTCCAACAGGGGGCTTCACACTGAAGCTTTCTTT; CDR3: CASSNRGLHTEAFF
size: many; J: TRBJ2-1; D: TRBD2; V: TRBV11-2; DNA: TGTGCCAGCAGCCTAGCGGGGGGGCCTCTGGTCTTCAATGAGCAGTTCTTC; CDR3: CASSLAGGPLVFNEQFF
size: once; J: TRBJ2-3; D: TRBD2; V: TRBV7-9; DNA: TGTGCCAGCAGCTTTCGAGCGGGAGAACCGCAGTATTTT; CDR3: CASSFRAGEPQYF
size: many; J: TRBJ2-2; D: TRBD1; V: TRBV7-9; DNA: TGTGCCAGCAGGCCCGGGACAGCTAACACCGGGGAGCTGTTTTTT; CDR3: CASRPGTANTGELFF
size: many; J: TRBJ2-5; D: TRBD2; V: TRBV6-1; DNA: TGTGCCAGCAGTGAGAAAGGACTAGCGGGGGGATATTGGGAGACCCAGTACTTC; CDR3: CASSEKGLAGGYWETQYF
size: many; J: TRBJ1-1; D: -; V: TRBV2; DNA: TGTGCCAGCAGTGTAAGGTCAGGGGACACTGAAGCTTTCTTT; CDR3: CASSVRSGDTEAFF
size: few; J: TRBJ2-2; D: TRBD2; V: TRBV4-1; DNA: TGCGCCAGCAGCCGAGCGCGGGGGGCGACCGGGGAGCTGTTTTTT; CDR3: CASSRARGATGELFF
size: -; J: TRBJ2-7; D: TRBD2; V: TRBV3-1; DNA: TGTGCCAGCAGCCGGCCGACTAGCGGGGGCTCCTACGAGCAGTACTTC; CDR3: CASSRPTSGGSYEQYF
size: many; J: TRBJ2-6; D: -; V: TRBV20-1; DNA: TGCAGTGCTACCATGGGGCGGGGCTCTGGGGCCAACGTCCTGACTTTC; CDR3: CSATMGRGSGANVLTF
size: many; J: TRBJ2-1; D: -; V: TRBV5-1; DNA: TGCGCCAGCAGCTTGGGGACAAGCAATGAGCAGTTCTTC; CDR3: CASSLGTSNEQFF
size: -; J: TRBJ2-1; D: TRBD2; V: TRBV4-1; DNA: TGCGCCAGCAGCCAAAGGTTACTAGCGGGGTTGAATGAGCAGTTCTTC; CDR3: CASSQRLLAGLNEQFF
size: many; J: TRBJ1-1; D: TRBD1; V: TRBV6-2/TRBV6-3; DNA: TGTGCCAGCAGTTACTCGGTGACAGGGGGCGGGCTAGCTTTCTTT; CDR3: CASSYSVTGGGLAFF